This T cell receptor (beta chain) was profiled in a study of T cell responses to AZD1222 COVID-19 vaccine. The CDR3 loop spans 17 amino acids. Germline V gene data show CDR1 as LGHDT and CDR2 as YNNKEL (reference sequence). V lost 0 bases to trimming and J lost 0 bases; unmatched junction nucleotides: 5. Findings and caveats of the study: Reportedly, nearly half of unique spike TCRs recognized epitopes outside B.1.351/B.1.1.7 mutations. Donors in the cohort were predominantly white British and more often female, and clonal diversity was possibly underestimated. Repertoire samples came only from after the peak T cell response.

Method: immunoSEQ multiplex PCR; TCRdb's copy keeps in-frame clones and lacks some. Among roughly 120,000 clones listed, roughly 90% were seen once. A remark on this clone: The antigen remains undetermined.

Sequences were derived from peripheral blood, sampled on day 0 of AZD1222 vaccination. The clonotype was recovered from an adult in good health. This sequence joins TRBV3-1 (or the pseudogene TRBV3-2) and TRBJ2-1, with 7 bases aligning to TRBD1. CDR3 sequence (DNA): TGTGCCAGCAGCCAAGATCCGAGGGACAGCTCCTACAATGAGCAGTTCTTC. Translated: CASSQDPRDSSYNEQFF.